This passage covers 13 T cell receptor beta chains from one sample sequenced in a study of blood T cell repertoires in COVID-19. Using immunoSEQ multiplex PCR, the repertoire was profiled, and TCRdb retains in-frame clones only, with some absent. The sample lists around 150,000 clones, roughly 85% occurring once. The sequenced sample consisted of peripheral blood. The receptor source for this set is a human donor with acute or convalescent COVID-19. The donor label of this sample is uncertain.

The chain is built from TRBV19 and TRBJ1-1; D unclear. Germline V lookup: CDR1 LNHDA, CDR2 SQIVND (reference sequence). V was cut by 7 bases and J by 1 base, with 16 bases left in between. CDR3 length: 15 residues. The CDR3 DNA reads TGTGCCAGTACGGGTAGTCGAGGTGGGAACACTGAAGCTTTCTTT. Translating it yields CASTGSRGGNTEAFF.

A single count supports this clone. This chain links TRBV7-9 with TRBJ1-2, with unresolved D. Germline V gene sequence: CDR1 SEHNR, CDR2 FQNEAQ (reference sequence). V lost 2 bases and J 2 bases, leaving 12 bases between the germline ends. The CDR3 length is 15 residues. The chain's CDR3 is CASSLQVPINYGYTF. CDR3 nucleotides: TGTGCCAGCAGCTTACAGGTTCCCATAAACTATGGCTACACCTTC. Variable domain in full (rest from reference TRBV7-9 and TRBJ1-2): DTGVSQNPRHKITKRGQNVTFRCDPISEHNRLYWYRQTLGQGPEFLTYFQNEAQLEKSRLLSDRFSAERPKGSFSTLEIQRTEQGDSAMYLCASSLQVPINYGYTFGSGTRLTVV.

This rearrangement joins TRBV25-1 to TRBJ1-4; maybe TRBD1 (6 bases). CDR1 MGHDK and CDR2 SYGVNS come from the germline V gene. Trimming took off 2 bases at V and 0 bases at J, with 7 bases between the two ends. The CDR3 is made up of 15 amino acids. CDR3 in amino acids: CASSEGGPTNEKLFF. In DNA form, the CDR3 reads TGTGCCAGCAGTGAAGGGGGCCCAACTAATGAAAAACTGTTTTTT.

The chain links TRBV5-1 to TRBJ1-6, with 7 bases lining up with TRBD1. Trimming removed 0 bases from V and 3 bases from J; junction bases left unmatched: 3. Germline loops: CDR1 SGHRS, CDR2 YFSETQ. This CDR3 region has 16 residues. CDR3 coding DNA: TGCGCCAGCAGCTTGGCAGGGGGAGACTATAATTCACCCCTCCACTTT. It specifies CASSLAGGDYNSPLHF. Drawing the rest from reference TRBV5-1 and TRBJ1-6, the complete variable domain is KAGVTQTPRYLIKTRGQQVTLSCSPISGHRSVSWYQQTPGQGLQFLFEYFSETQRNKGNFPGRFSGRQFSNSRSEMNVSTLELGDSALYLCASSLAGGDYNSPLHFGNGTRLTVT.

V and J are TRBV5-5 and TRBJ1-1, with a weak D call TRBD1 (5 bases). V shed 0 bases and J shed 0 bases, with 9 bases lying between them. In germline, CDR1 is SGHKS, CDR2 YYEKEE (reference sequence). This CDR3 has 15 amino acids. The CDR3 sequence: CASSLEGQLNTEAFF. The CDR3 nucleotides read TGTGCCAGCAGCTTGGAGGGGCAGTTGAACACTGAAGCTTTCTTT.

V gene TRBV7-2 combines with J gene TRBJ1-1; TRBD1 is a possible D gene (6 bases). Trimming took off 6 bases at V and 4 bases at J, with 12 bases between the two ends. The CDR3 sequence is 13 residues long. Looked up from germline, CDR1 is SGHTA and CDR2 is FQGNSA. In DNA, the CDR3 is TGTGCCAGCAGACGAGGGGGGGCCACTGAAGCTTTCTTT. It translates to CASRRGGATEAFF.

The rearrangement joins TRBV20-1 to TRBJ1-3; D remains ambiguous. Per germline, CDR1 DFQATT and CDR2 SNEGSKA (reference sequence). The V gene lost 3 bases and the J gene lost 0 bases, with 9 bases spanning the gap. The CDR3 totals 14 residues. The CDR3 sequence: CSASFAGSGNTIYF. Here the CDR3 DNA reads TGCAGTGCTAGTTTTGCAGGCTCTGGAAACACCATATATTTT.

The chain couples TRBV11-2 to TRBJ2-5, with a possible D match to TRBD2 (5 bases). Germline V CDR1 and CDR2: SGHAT, FQNNGV. The CDR3 totals 14 residues. V lost 4 bases and J 5 bases, leaving 14 bases between the germline ends. CDR3 nucleotide sequence: TGTGCCAGCAGCTGGACTCGAGCGTCGGAGACCCAGTACTTC. This translates into CASSWTRASETQYF.

The chain is built from TRBV9 and TRBJ2-7; D may be TRBD1 (6 bases). Looked up from germline, CDR1 is SGDLS and CDR2 is YYNGEE. The CDR3 sequence is 16 residues long. The V end lost 4 bases, the J end lost 1 base, and 18 bases lay between the germline ends. The CDR3 DNA reads TGTGCCAGCAGCCAAACCCCTAAGACAGGATCCTACGAGCAGTACTTC. Its protein is CASSQTPKTGSYEQYF.

V is TRBV6-1 and J is TRBJ1-1, with D unresolved. Trimming removed 1 base at V and 7 bases at J, with 13 bases between. Germline V gives CDR1 MNHNS, CDR2 SASEGT. This CDR3 contains 14 residues. The CDR3 spells CASSEVVAEIEAFF. The CDR3 DNA reads TGTGCCAGCAGTGAAGTGGTGGCGGAGATTGAAGCTTTCTTT.

J is TRBJ1-5 and V is TRBV5-6, with 9 bases matching TRBD1. Looked up from germline, CDR1 is SGHDT and CDR2 is YYEEEE. V shed 2 bases, J shed 4 bases, and the junction held 7 bases outside the gene matches. The CDR3 runs to 16 residues. The CDR3 here is CASSFGQGSLNQPQHF. CDR3 nucleotides: TGTGCCAGCAGCTTCGGACAGGGGAGTCTGAATCAGCCCCAGCATTTT. The entire variable domain, with the rest obtained from reference TRBV5-6 and TRBJ1-5, is as follows: DAGVTQSPTHLIKTRGQQVTLRCSPKSGHDTVSWYQQALGQGPQFIFQYYEEEERQRGNFPDRFSGHQFPNYSSELNVNALLLGDSALYLCASSFGQGSLNQPQHFGDGTRLSIL.

The rearrangement joins TRBV19 to TRBJ1-4; TRBD1 matches 7 bases. Trimming took 9 bases from V and 5 from J; bases not matched to a gene: 15. Germline V gene sequence: CDR1 LNHDA, CDR2 SQIVND (reference sequence). This CDR3 has 16 residues. This CDR3 reads CASRRGTANLNEKLFF. CDR3 bases: TGTGCCAGCAGAAGAGGGACAGCCAACCTGAATGAAAAACTGTTTTTT.

The V gene is TRBV5-8, the J gene TRBJ2-1; maybe TRBD2 (5 bases). V gave up 2 bases and J gave up 8 bases, with 17 bases separating them. The CDR3 is 15 amino acids. The germline gives CDR1 SGHTS, CDR2 YDEGEE. CDR3 sequence reads: CASSFFGGPDDEQFF. Written as DNA, the CDR3 is TGTGCCAGCAGCTTTTTCGGCGGGCCCGACGATGAGCAGTTCTTC.